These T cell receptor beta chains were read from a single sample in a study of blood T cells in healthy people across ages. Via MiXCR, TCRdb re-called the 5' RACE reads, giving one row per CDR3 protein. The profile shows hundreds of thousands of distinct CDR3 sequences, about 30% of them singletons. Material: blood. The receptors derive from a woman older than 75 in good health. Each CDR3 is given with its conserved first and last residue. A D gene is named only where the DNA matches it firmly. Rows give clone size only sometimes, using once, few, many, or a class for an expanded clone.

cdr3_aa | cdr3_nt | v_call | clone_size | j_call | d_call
CASSIEGTARGYGYTF | TGTGCCAGTAGTATAGAAGGGACAGCCCGGGGCTATGGCTACACCTTC | TRBV19 | few | TRBJ1-2 | TRBD1
CASSVAGGAGNTIYF | TGTGCCAGCAGCGTAGCAGGGGGTGCCGGAAACACCATATATTTT | TRBV9 | - | TRBJ1-3 | TRBD1
CASSSGHTQYF | TGTGCCAGCAGTAGTGGACATACGCAGTATTTT | TRBV7-9 | - | TRBJ2-3 | -
CASRRTYSSPLHF | TGTGCCAGCAGACGGACATATAGTTCACCCCTCCACTTT | TRBV25-1 | few | TRBJ1-6 | -
CASSHQMENTEAFF | TGCGCCAGCAGCCATCAGATGGAGAACACTGAAGCTTTCTTT | TRBV4-1 | few | TRBJ1-1 | -
CASSTSGQNEKLFF | TGTGCCAGCAGCACAAGCGGACAGAATGAAAAACTGTTTTTT | TRBV7-9 | many | TRBJ1-4 | -
CVSSPTGGNGYTF | TGTGTCAGCAGCCCGACAGGGGGAAATGGCTACACCTTC | TRBV9 | - | TRBJ1-2 | TRBD1
CASSVRGEKNNEQYF | TGTGCCAGCAGCGTTAGGGGGGAGAAGAACAATGAGCAGTACTTC | TRBV6-2/TRBV6-3 | - | TRBJ2-5 | -
CASSLVGSGEETQYF | TGTGCCAGCAGCTTAGTAGGTTCGGGGGAAGAGACCCAGTACTTC | TRBV7-2 | - | TRBJ2-5 | -
CASSFGPPGTYEQYF | TGTGCCAGCAGCTTTGGACCCCCGGGCACCTACGAGCAGTACTTC | TRBV7-2 | many | TRBJ2-7 | -
CASSYRQGGSNQPQHF | TGTGCCAGCAGTTACCGGCAGGGGGGAAGCAATCAGCCCCAGCATTTT | TRBV6-6 | many | TRBJ1-5 | TRBD1
CASSYLRDRDYGYTF | TGTGCCAGCAGTTACCTTCGGGACAGGGACTATGGCTACACCTTC | TRBV6-5 | few | TRBJ1-2 | TRBD1
CSAVGRGGYYNEQFF | TGCAGTGCGGTCGGGCGGGGGGGCTACTACAATGAGCAGTTCTTC | TRBV20-1 | many | TRBJ2-1 | TRBD2
CATKGEAYTF | TGTGCCACGAAAGGGGAGGCCTACACCTTC | TRBV2 | - | TRBJ1-2 | -
CASSQSTDRLHF | TGTGCCAGCAGCCAATCCACAGATCGCCTCCACTTT | TRBV3-1 | many | TRBJ1-6 | -
CASLQQTSGIETQYF | TGTGCCAGCTTGCAACAGACTAGCGGGATTGAGACCCAGTACTTC | TRBV12-3/TRBV12-4 | - | TRBJ2-5 | TRBD2
CASSKAREPLNTEAFF | TGTGCCAGCAGCAAAGCGAGAGAGCCCTTGAACACTGAAGCTTTCTTT | TRBV21-1 | once | TRBJ1-1 | -
CSAPLGAEQFF | TGCAGTGCGCCTCTAGGCGCTGAGCAGTTCTTC | TRBV20-1 | - | TRBJ2-1 | -
CASSEIDRNQYF | TGTGCCAGCAGTGAAATCGACAGAAACCAGTACTTC | TRBV6-1 | - | TRBJ2-5 | -
CASSYHGLAGGRRGTGELFF | TGTGCCAGCAGTTACCATGGACTAGCGGGGGGTAGGAGGGGCACCGGGGAGCTGTTTTTT | TRBV6-5 | few | TRBJ2-2 | TRBD2
CASSQVLGASGEQYF | TGTGCCAGCAGCCAAGTTTTGGGGGCGTCAGGCGAGCAGTACTTC | TRBV3-1 | many | TRBJ2-7 | -
CASSQPRTENNYGYTF | TGTGCCAGCAGCCAACCCAGGACAGAGAATAACTATGGCTACACCTTC | TRBV3-1 | - | TRBJ1-2 | -